Shown below are 5 T cell receptor beta chains from a single sample sequenced in a study of T cell changes during pregnancy in multiple sclerosis. Profiling relied on immunoSEQ multiplex PCR, and the TCRdb table lists in-frame clones only, not all of them. The top ten clones hold about 0.8% of a sample with about 89,000 clones, approximately 94% of them seen once. The material was peripheral blood, obtained in the third trimester of pregnancy. These receptors were collected from a female donor with multiple sclerosis, enrolled in a pregnancy study.

The V and J genes are TRBV7-9 and TRBJ1-4; D gene ambiguous. The CDR3 has 14 residues. The germline V gene encodes CDR1 SEHNR and CDR2 FQNEAQ (reference sequence). The V end was cut by 5 bases, the J end by 7 bases, with 14 bases between. CDR3 bases: TGTGCCAGCAGCCCCCCCGGGGTAGTTGAAAAACTGTTTTTT. It translates to CASSPPGVVEKLFF.

V and J are TRBV27 and TRBJ2-3; 10 bases map to TRBD2. Germline V gives CDR1 MNHEY, CDR2 SMNVEV (reference sequence). J gave up 6 bases and V 6 bases, and 15 bases lay outside the gene matches. The CDR3 loop spans 17 amino acids. In DNA, the CDR3 is TGTGCCAGCAGGAGCCTCGGGTCTAGCGGGAGAAAGGATACGCAGTATTTT. Translating gives CASRSLGSSGRKDTQYF.

Comments on this clone: The same CDR3 arises from other DNA sequences in this sample as well. This chain uses TRBV27 with TRBJ1-2, with TRBD1 as a possible D gene (5 bases). V gave up 2 bases and J gave up 4 bases, with 5 bases separating them. The CDR3 consists of 12 residues. Germline CDR1 MNHEY, CDR2 SMNVEV (reference sequence). The DNA of the CDR3 is TGTGCCAGCAGTTTAAGGGGCTATGGCTACACCTTC. This encodes CASSLRGYGYTF.

The J gene is TRBJ2-1, the V gene TRBV5-4; TRBD2 matches 8 bases. The ends lost 0 bases at V and 4 bases at J; junction bases unmatched: 6. Germline V gene lookup returns CDR1 SGHNT and CDR2 YYREEE (reference sequence). The CDR3 is made up of 16 amino acids. The chain's CDR3 is CASSLVTGRVYNEQFF. The DNA for the CDR3 is TGTGCCAGCAGCTTGGTTACCGGGAGGGTATACAATGAGCAGTTCTTC. Variable domain in full (rest from reference TRBV5-4 and TRBJ2-1): ETGVTQSPTHLIKTRGQQVTLRCSSQSGHNTVSWYQQALGQGPQFIFQYYREEENGRGNFPPRFSGLQFPNYSSELNVNALELDDSALYLCASSLVTGRVYNEQFFGPGTRLTVL.

This sequence joins TRBV19 and TRBJ2-3, with 7 bases lining up with TRBD2. The germline gives CDR1 LNHDA, CDR2 SQIVND (reference sequence). V lost 10 bases and J lost 2; bases outside the gene matches: 9. The CDR3 is 14 amino acids. The CDR3 reads CATNERGDTDTQYF. The CDR3 nucleotides read TGTGCCACTAACGAGCGGGGAGACACAGATACGCAGTATTTT.